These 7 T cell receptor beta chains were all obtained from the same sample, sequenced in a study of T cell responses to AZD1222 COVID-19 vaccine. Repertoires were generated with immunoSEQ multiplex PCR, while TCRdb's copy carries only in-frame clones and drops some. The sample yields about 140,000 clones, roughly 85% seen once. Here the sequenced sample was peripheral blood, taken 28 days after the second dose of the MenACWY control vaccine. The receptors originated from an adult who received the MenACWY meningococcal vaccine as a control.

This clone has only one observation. The CDR3 is CASSLKGGQPYNEQFF. CDR3 bases: TGTGCCAGCAGCTTGAAGGGAGGACAGCCCTACAATGAGCAGTTCTTC. V and J are TRBV5-5 and TRBJ2-1; the D call may be TRBD1 or TRBD2 (6 bases each). Germline CDR1 reads SGHKS; CDR2 reads YYEKEE (reference sequence). V was shortened by 1 base and J by 2 bases, with 13 bases between the two germline ends. This CDR3 contains 16 residues.

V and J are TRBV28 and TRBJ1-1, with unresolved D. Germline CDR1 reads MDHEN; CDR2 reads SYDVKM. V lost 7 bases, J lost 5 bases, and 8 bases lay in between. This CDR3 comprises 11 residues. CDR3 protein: CASIGRTEAFF. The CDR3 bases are TGTGCCAGCATTGGTAGAACTGAAGCTTTCTTT. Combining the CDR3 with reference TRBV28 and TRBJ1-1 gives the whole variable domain DVKVTQSSRYLVKRTGEKVFLECVQDMDHENMFWYRQDPGLGLRLIYFSYDVKMKEKGDIPEGYSVSREKKERFSLILESASTNQTSMYLCASIGRTEAFFGQGTRLTVV.

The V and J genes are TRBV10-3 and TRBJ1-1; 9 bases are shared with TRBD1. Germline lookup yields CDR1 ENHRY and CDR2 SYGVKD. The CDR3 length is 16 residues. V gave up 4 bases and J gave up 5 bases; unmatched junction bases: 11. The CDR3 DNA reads TGTGCCATCAGTGGTTCCGGGACAGGGCCCACGACTGAAGCTTTCTTT. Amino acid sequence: CAISGSGTGPTTEAFF.

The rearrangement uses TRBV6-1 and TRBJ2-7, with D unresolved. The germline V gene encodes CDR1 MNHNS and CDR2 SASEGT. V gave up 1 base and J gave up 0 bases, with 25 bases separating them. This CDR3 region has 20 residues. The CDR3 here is CASSEVARIRNGRSSYEQYF. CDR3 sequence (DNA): TGTGCCAGCAGTGAAGTCGCACGGATACGCAATGGAAGGAGCTCCTACGAGCAGTACTTC.

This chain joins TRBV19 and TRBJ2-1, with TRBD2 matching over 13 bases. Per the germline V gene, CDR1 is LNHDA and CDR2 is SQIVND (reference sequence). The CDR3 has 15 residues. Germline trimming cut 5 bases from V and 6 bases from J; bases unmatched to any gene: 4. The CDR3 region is CASSARTSGSNEQFF. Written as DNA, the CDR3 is TGTGCCAGTAGTGCAAGGACTAGCGGGAGCAATGAGCAGTTCTTC. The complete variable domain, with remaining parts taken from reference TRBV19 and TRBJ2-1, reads DGGITQSPKYLFRKEGQNVTLSCEQNLNHDAMYWYRQDPGQGLRLIYYSQIVNDFQKGDIAEGYSVSREKKESFPLTVTSAQKNPTAFYLCASSARTSGSNEQFFGPGTRLTVL.

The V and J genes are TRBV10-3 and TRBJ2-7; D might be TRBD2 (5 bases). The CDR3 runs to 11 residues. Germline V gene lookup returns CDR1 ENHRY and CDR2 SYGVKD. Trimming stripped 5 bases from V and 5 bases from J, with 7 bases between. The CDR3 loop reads CAISKGDEQYV. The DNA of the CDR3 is TGTGCCATCAGTAAGGGAGACGAGCAGTACGTC.

CDR3 bases: TGCGCCAGCAGCTTCGGGACAGGGGGTAACTATGGCTACACCTTC. Residues: CASSFGTGGNYGYTF. The chain employs TRBV5-1 and TRBJ1-2, with 11 bases aligning to TRBD1. Germline-derived CDR1 and CDR2 are SGHRS and YFSETQ. The ends lost 2 bases at V and 1 base at J; junction bases unmatched: 1. The CDR3 has 15 residues. Complete variable domain (other parts from reference TRBV5-1 and TRBJ1-2): KAGVTQTPRYLIKTRGQQVTLSCSPISGHRSVSWYQQTPGQGLQFLFEYFSETQRNKGNFPGRFSGRQFSNSRSEMNVSTLELGDSALYLCASSFGTGGNYGYTFGSGTRLTVV.